The present T cell receptor beta chain was sequenced within a study of blood T cell repertoires in COVID-19. Per germline, CDR1 LNHDA and CDR2 SQIVND (reference sequence). Trimming stripped 5 bases from V and 6 bases from J, with 14 bases between. The CDR3 is 14 residues long. How the authors handled the data: Reference gene primer amplification gave nucleated cell count estimates. Profiled with immunoSEQ multiplex PCR; TCRdb holds only in-frame clones, not every one. That table gives V, J and clone size, and the DNA gave D and trimming. The sample records about 230,000 clones, over 70% being singletons.

V and J are TRBV19 and TRBJ1-5; tentative D call: TRBD1 (5 bases). This clonotype was sampled from a man aged 35 to 55 with acute or convalescent COVID-19. Sequenced material: peripheral blood. CDR3 DNA: TGTGCCAGTAGTCTCATCCAGGGTCCTCAGCCCCAGCATTTT. This encodes CASSLIQGPQPQHF. Full variable domain (rest looked up from reference TRBV19 and TRBJ1-5): DGGITQSPKYLFRKEGQNVTLSCEQNLNHDAMYWYRQDPGQGLRLIYYSQIVNDFQKGDIAEGYSVSREKKESFPLTVTSAQKNPTAFYLCASSLIQGPQPQHFGDGTRLSIL.